Included here is one T cell receptor (beta chain) sequence, with context. Antigen: not known. This record belongs to a study of neurological immune-mediated disorders. It was by 5'RACE with 10-nucleotide random UMIs that the cDNA was made. TCRdb fed the 5' RACE reads into MiXCR, producing one record per CDR3 protein. The table has some 28,000 distinct CDR3 sequences, around 25% seen once; the top ten hold just under 30%. Study observations and caveats: Expanded clones shared no CDR3 amino acid sequences across subjects, suggesting private repertoires in all groups.

V lost 6 bases and J lost 5, with 10 bases in between. In germline, CDR1 is SNHLY, CDR2 FYNNEI. This CDR3 is built from 12 residues. The cells used in sorted libraries, CD4+ or CD8+ T cells, numbered 1 million. The TCR sequence derives from a middle-aged man with HTLV-1-associated myelopathy (HAM/TSP). The gene calls are TRBV2 and TRBJ1-1; possibly TRBD1 for D (5 bases). The source material was CD4+ T cells from blood. CDR3 DNA sequence: TGTGCCAGCAGGAGGGGAGGGACTGAAGCTTTCTTT. It yields the protein CASRRGGTEAFF.